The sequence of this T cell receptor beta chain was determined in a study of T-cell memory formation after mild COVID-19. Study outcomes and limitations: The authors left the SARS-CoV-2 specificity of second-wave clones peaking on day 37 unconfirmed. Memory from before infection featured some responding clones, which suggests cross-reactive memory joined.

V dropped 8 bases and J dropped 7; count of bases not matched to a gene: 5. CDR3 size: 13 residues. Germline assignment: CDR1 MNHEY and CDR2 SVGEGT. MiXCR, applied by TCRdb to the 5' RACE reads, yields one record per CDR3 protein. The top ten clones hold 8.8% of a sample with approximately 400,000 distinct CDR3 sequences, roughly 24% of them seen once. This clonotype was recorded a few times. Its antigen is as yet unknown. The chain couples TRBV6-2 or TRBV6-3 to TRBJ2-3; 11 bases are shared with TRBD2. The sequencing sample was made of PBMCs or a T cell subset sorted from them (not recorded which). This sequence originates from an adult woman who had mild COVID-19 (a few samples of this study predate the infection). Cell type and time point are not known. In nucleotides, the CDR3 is TGTGCCAGCTCGGCTAGCGGGAGGTATACGCAGTATTTT. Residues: CASSASGRYTQYF.